This TCR beta chain was sequenced during a study of cytotoxic CD8 clonotypes in ibrutinib-treated CLL. Study at large: The patients comprised 10 to 12 relapsed/refractory and roughly 15 treatment-naive cases, around 17 IGHV unmutated.

The method was immunoSEQ multiplex PCR; TCRdb's version includes in-frame clones alone and lacks a portion of them. The profile covers 250,000 to 350,000 clones, with around 77% appearing a single time and about 5.3% taken by the ten largest. This clone was seen more than once but under ten times. Germline-derived CDR1 and CDR2 are SGHTA and FQGTGA. This CDR3 region has 13 residues. Trimming took off 8 bases at V and 4 bases at J, with 14 bases between the two ends. This TCR was sampled from a human donor with chronic lymphocytic leukemia. Sample: PBMCs, taken at disease progression, from a patient treated with ibrutinib. The rearrangement joins TRBV7-3 to TRBJ1-2; D is uncertain. The CDR3: CASGLRPSYGYTF. The CDR3 DNA is TGTGCCAGCGGACTACGACCGAGCTATGGCTACACCTTC. The complete variable domain, with remaining parts taken from reference TRBV7-3 and TRBJ1-2, reads GAGVSQTPSNKVTEKGKYVELRCDPISGHTALYWYRQSLGQGPEFLIYFQGTGAADDSGLPNDRFFAVRPEGSVSTLKIQRTERGDSAVYLCASGLRPSYGYTFGSGTRLTVV.